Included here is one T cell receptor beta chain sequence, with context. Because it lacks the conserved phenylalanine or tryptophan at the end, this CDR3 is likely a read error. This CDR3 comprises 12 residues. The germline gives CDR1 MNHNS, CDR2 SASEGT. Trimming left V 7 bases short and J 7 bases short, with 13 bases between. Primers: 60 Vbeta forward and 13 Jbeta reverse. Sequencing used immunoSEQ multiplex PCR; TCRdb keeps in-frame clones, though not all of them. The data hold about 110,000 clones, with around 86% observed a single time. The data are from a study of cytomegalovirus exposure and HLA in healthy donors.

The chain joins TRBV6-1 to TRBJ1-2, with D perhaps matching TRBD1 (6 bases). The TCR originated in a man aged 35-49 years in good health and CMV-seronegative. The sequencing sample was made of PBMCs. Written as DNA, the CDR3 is TGTGCCAGCAATCGGCAGGGGCTTGGCTACACCCTC. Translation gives CASNRQGLGYTL.